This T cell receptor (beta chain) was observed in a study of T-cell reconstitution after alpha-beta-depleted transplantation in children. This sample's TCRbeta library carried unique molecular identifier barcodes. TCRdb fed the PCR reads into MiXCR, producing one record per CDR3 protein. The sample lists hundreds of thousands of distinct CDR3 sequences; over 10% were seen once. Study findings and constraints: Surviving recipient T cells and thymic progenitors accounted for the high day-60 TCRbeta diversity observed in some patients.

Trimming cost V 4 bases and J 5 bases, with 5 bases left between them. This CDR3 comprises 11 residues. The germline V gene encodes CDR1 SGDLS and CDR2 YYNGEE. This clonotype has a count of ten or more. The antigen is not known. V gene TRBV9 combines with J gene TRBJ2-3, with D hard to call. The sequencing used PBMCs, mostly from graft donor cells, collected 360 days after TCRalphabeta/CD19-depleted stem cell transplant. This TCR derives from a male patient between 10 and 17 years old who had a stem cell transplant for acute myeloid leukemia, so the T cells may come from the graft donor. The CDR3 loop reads CASSPQDTQYF. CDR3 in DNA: TGTGCCAGCAGCCCACAAGATACGCAGTATTTT.